This TCR beta chain was sequenced during a study of CD8 T cells in Susac syndrome. The count of this clonotype is one. The antigen is undetermined. The RNA input was roughly 0.45 to 1 ug, and it was reverse transcribed with random hexamers. Multiplex PCR with immunoSEQ amplified the TCR beta CDR3 across 54 Vbeta and 13 Jbeta. Using its own MiXCR run on the immunoSEQ multiplex PCR reads, TCRdb lists one record per CDR3 protein. The sample lists some 70,000 distinct CDR3 sequences, about 94% occurring once. The study's findings and limits: The study conceded that relatively few individuals underwent its TCR sequencing and HLA analysis.

The CDR3 has 17 amino acids. The V and J ends lost 4 bases and 5 bases, in that order; junction bases with no gene match: 8. Germline values: CDR1 KGHDR, CDR2 SFDVKD. The sequence was obtained from a human donor with multiple sclerosis. The sample was CD8+ T cells from PBMCs. The chain carries TRBV24-1 and TRBJ2-5; 14 nucleotides match TRBD2. CDR3: CATSEAGLAGVVETQYF. CDR3 coding DNA: TGTGCCACCAGTGAGGCGGGACTAGCGGGAGTGGTTGAGACCCAGTACTTC.